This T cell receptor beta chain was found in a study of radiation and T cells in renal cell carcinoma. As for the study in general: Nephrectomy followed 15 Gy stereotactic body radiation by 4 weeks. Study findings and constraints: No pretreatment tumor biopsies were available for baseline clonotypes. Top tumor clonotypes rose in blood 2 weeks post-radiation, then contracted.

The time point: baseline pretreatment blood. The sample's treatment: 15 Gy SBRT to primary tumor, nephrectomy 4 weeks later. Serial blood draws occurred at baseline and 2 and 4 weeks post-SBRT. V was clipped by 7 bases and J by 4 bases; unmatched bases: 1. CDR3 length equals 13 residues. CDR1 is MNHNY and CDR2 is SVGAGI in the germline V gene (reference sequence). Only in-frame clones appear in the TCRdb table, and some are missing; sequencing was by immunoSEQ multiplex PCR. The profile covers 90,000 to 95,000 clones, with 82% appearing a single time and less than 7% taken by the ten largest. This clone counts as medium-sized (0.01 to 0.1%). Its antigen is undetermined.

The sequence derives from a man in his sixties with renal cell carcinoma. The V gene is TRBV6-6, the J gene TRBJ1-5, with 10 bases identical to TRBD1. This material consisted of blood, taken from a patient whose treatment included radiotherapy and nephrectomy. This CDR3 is CASTGQGNQPQHF. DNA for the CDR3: TGTGCCAGCACGGGACAGGGGAATCAGCCCCAGCATTTT.